The subject of this entry is one T cell receptor beta chain. The antigen is not known. The sample originates from a study of beta chain features in type 1 diabetes. Trimming took 6 bases from V and 5 from J, leaving 7 bases between them. Germline V CDR1 and CDR2: SGHAT, FQNNGV. The CDR3 spans 11 residues. Notes on the study in general: There was a moderate but significant shortening of TCRB CDR3s in all four CD4+ subsets of Type 1 diabetes patients.

The study reverse transcribed the entire isolated RNA, so it sequenced expressed TCRB transcripts. Repertoires were generated with immunoSEQ multiplex PCR, while TCRdb's copy carries only in-frame clones and drops some. This table has more than 250,000 clones, just over 20% appearing once. Sequenced material: naive CD4+ T cells from blood. The V gene is TRBV11-2, the J gene TRBJ2-5, with D uncertain. The clonotype originates from a woman in her thirties or forties with type 1 diabetes. The CDR3 protein is CASRARETQYF. CDR3 DNA: TGTGCCAGCAGGGCTAGGGAGACCCAGTACTTC. Looking up the rest from reference TRBV11-2 and TRBJ2-5 gives the full variable domain: EAGVAQSPRYKIIEKRQSVAFWCNPISGHATLYWYQQILGQGPKLLIQFQNNGVVDDSQLPKDRFSAERLKGVDSTLKIQPAKLEDSAVYLCASRARETQYFGPGTRLLVL.